Presented here are 9 T cell receptor beta chains from one specimen sequenced in a study of identifying expanded T cells in peripheral blood. Sequencing was performed with immunoSEQ multiplex PCR; in TCRdb, only in-frame clones are kept and a portion is missing. Of approximately 92,000 clones in the sample, about 85% are singletons; the top ten hold around 4%. The sample consisted of blood. The receptors here all came from a person aged 18-69 years in good health.

The V call is TRBV7-2, the J call TRBJ1-5; no firm D call. Trimming cost V 6 bases and J 7 bases, with 16 bases left between them. The CDR3 spans 14 residues. The germline V gene has CDR1 SGHTA and CDR2 FQGNSA. This CDR3 is CASSQSPSDQPQHF. The CDR3 DNA sequence: TGTGCCAGCAGTCAGTCCCCGAGCGACCAGCCCCAGCATTTT.

J is TRBJ1-2 and V is TRBV11-2, with a tentative D call TRBD1 (5 bases). Trimming pared 8 bases from V and 0 bases from J, leaving 16 bases between. From germline, CDR1 is SGHAT and CDR2 FQNNGV. The CDR3 sequence is 15 residues long. The CDR3 coding sequence is TGTGCCAGCCCCACCCGGGGGGGAACTAACTATGGCTACACCTTC. Protein sequence: CASPTRGGTNYGYTF.

The chain combines TRBV9 with TRBJ2-1, with 12 bases that match TRBD1. Germline V gene data show CDR1 as SGDLS and CDR2 as YYNGEE. The V segment lost 2 bases and the J segment 15 bases; nucleotides outside the gene matches: 3. The CDR3 totals 12 residues. CDR3: CASSVRDRGRFF. CDR3 DNA: TGTGCCAGCAGCGTCAGGGACAGGGGGCGGTTCTTC.

The chain employs TRBV19 and TRBJ1-5; D remains ambiguous. CDR1 and CDR2 (germline): LNHDA, SQIVND (reference sequence). Trimming took 4 bases from V and 9 from J, leaving 10 bases between them. There are 12 residues in the CDR3. The CDR3 bases are TGTGCCAGTAGTAGTTACTACGCGCCCCAGCATTTT. This encodes CASSSYYAPQHF.

The chain combines TRBV7-9 with TRBJ1-1; D is perhaps TRBD1 (6 bases). This CDR3 region has 16 residues. Trimming cost V 5 bases and J 5 bases, with 21 bases left between them. Germline V gene sequence: CDR1 SEHNR, CDR2 FQNEAQ (reference sequence). The CDR3 spells CASSHRTGQLRTEAFF. CDR3 bases: TGTGCCAGCAGCCACAGAACAGGGCAGCTAAGGACTGAAGCTTTCTTT.

V usage is TRBV5-6 and J usage is TRBJ2-3; no clear D. Looked up from germline, CDR1 is SGHDT and CDR2 is YYEEEE. CDR3 length: 14 residues. Trimming took off 2 bases at V and 4 bases at J, with 11 bases between the two ends. For the CDR3, the DNA is TGTGCCAGCAGCTTTGGATCAGGTTCAGATACGCAGTATTTT. Translated, it gives CASSFGSGSDTQYF.

This chain connects TRBV6-1 to TRBJ1-5, with D unresolved. Per the germline V gene, CDR1 is MNHNS and CDR2 is SASEGT. V was shortened by 2 bases and J by 5 bases, with 1 base between the two germline ends. The CDR3 runs 11 residues. The CDR3 here is CASSEYQPQHF. The CDR3 bases are TGTGCCAGCAGTGAATATCAGCCCCAGCATTTT.

V gene TRBV5-4 combines with J gene TRBJ1-5; 7 positions agree with TRBD1. Trimming took 2 bases from V and 4 from J; bases not matched to a gene: 6. The CDR3 extends over 15 amino acids. Germline CDR1 SGHNT, CDR2 YYREEE (reference sequence). DNA of the CDR3: TGTGCCAGCAGCTTCACCGGGACAGAGAATCAGCCCCAGCATTTT. Protein product: CASSFTGTENQPQHF.

The chain joins TRBV18 to TRBJ2-5; D possibly matches TRBD1 or TRBD2 (5 bases each). Between the trimmed V and J ends, which lost 3 bases and 5 bases, there was a span of 10 bases. This CDR3 contains 13 residues. Germline V gives CDR1 KGHSH, CDR2 LQKENI. In nucleotides, the CDR3 is TGTGCCAGCTCACCGGGGACCGGGGAGACCCAGTACTTC. Protein sequence: CASSPGTGETQYF.